The present TCR beta chain was sequenced within a study of T-cell reconstitution after alpha-beta-depleted transplantation in children. Preparation of the TCRbeta library used unique molecular identifiers. From the PCR reads, TCRdb called clonotypes with MiXCR, one entry per CDR3 protein. The sample carries about 230,000 distinct CDR3 sequences, 12% recorded once. The CDR3 is made up of 16 amino acids. The germline gives CDR1 MNHEY, CDR2 SVGAGI. The V and J ends lost 3 bases and 0 bases respectively, with 12 bases between them. The chain recombines TRBV6-5 with TRBJ2-1; unclear D gene. The material sequenced was PBMCs from the stem cell graft donor, taken from the stem cell graft. The receptor's source is a human donor who donated a stem cell graft to a child with acute lymphoblastic leukemia. In DNA form, the CDR3 reads TGTGCCAGCAGTTATAAACTCATAAGCTCCTACAATGAGCAGTTCTTC. Translating it yields CASSYKLISSYNEQFF.